The 5 T cell receptor beta chains in this list originate from one sample, sequenced in a study of OX40 agonist ivuxolimab in advanced cancers. Method: immunoSEQ multiplex PCR; TCRdb's copy keeps in-frame clones and lacks some. The sample holds under 150,000 clones, 85% to 90% seen once. Source: CD4+ or CD8+ T cells sorted from blood, taken in a trial of the OX40 agonist ivuxolimab. The receptors derive from an adult with an advanced solid tumor such as melanoma, head and neck, liver or kidney cancer.

This clone was counted once. This sequence joins TRBV6-5 and TRBJ1-2; D remains unclear. Germline-derived CDR1 and CDR2 are MNHEY and SVGAGI. With 5 bases removed from V and 8 bases from J, the gap between germline ends came to 15 bases. This CDR3 has 13 amino acids. CDR3 region: CASSPDGSRGYTF. CDR3 sequence (DNA): TGTGCCAGCAGTCCGGACGGATCCAGGGGCTACACCTTC.

This rearrangement joins TRBV7-2 to TRBJ1-1; D gene unclear. Germline V gene sequence: CDR1 SGHTA, CDR2 FQGNSA. The CDR3 runs to 14 residues. Trimming pared 2 bases from V and 3 bases from J, leaving 10 bases between. CDR3 sequence reads: CASSLQVLDTEAFF. The CDR3 DNA follows: TGTGCCAGCAGCTTACAGGTTCTGGACACTGAAGCTTTCTTT.

V gene TRBV6-5 combines with J gene TRBJ1-2; D remains ambiguous. V dropped 6 bases and J dropped 7 bases, with 12 bases sitting between them. Germline lookup yields CDR1 MNHEY and CDR2 SVGAGI. This CDR3 has 12 amino acids. For the CDR3, the DNA is TGTGCCAGCAGCCCCGAAAGAGGTGGCTACACCTTC. Protein sequence: CASSPERGGYTF.

The V and J genes are TRBV19 and TRBJ2-3; 12 bases line up with TRBD2. This CDR3 is 14 amino acids long. V trimming: 6 bases; J trimming: 7 bases; junction bases outside the gene matches: 5. From germline, CDR1 is LNHDA and CDR2 SQIVND (reference sequence). The CDR3 region is CASSPGLAGNTQYF. The CDR3 DNA is TGTGCCAGTAGCCCTGGACTAGCGGGGAATACGCAGTATTTT.

This rearrangement joins TRBV6-5 to TRBJ1-6; D ambiguous. The germline V gene has CDR1 MNHEY and CDR2 SVGAGI. The CDR3 extends over 14 amino acids. V was cut by 6 bases and J by 9 bases, with 15 bases left in between. Here the CDR3 reads CASRLDSGSSPLHF. The CDR3 region has the DNA TGTGCCAGCAGACTGGACTCCGGGAGTTCACCCCTCCACTTT.